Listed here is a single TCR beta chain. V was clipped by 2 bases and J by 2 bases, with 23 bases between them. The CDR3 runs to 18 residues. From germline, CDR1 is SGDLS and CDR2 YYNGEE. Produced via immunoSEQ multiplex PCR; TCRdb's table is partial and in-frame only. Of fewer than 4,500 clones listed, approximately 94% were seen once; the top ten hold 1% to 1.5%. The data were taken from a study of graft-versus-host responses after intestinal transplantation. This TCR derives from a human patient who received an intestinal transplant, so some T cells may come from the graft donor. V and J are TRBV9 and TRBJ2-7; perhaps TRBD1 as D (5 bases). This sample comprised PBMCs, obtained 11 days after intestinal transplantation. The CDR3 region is CASSVSPLPSTVTYEQYF. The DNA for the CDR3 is TGTGCCAGCAGCGTTAGTCCCCTCCCTTCGACAGTAACCTACGAGCAGTACTTC.